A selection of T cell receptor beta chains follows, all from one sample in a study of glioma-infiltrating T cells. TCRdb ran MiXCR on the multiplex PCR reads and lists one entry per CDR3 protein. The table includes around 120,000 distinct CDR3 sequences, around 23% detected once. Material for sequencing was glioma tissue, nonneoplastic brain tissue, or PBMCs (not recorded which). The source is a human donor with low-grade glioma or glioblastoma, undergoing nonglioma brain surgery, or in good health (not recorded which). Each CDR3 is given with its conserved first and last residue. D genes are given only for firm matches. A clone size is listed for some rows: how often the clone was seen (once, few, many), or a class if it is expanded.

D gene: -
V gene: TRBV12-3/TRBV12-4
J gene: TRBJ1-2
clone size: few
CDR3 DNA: TGTGCCAGCAGTTTTATTGGCCAGGGCTACACCTTC
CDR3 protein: CASSFIGQGYTF

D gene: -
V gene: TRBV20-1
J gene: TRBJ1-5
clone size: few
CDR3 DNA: TGCAGTGCCGTAGAGGGCAGGGAGTACAATCAGCCCCAGCATTTT
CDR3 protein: CSAVEGREYNQPQHF

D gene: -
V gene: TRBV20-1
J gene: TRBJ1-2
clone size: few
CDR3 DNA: TGCAGTGCCCCCGGGGGACTTTCTACGCGGGACTATGGCTACACCTTC
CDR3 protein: CSAPGGLSTRDYGYTF

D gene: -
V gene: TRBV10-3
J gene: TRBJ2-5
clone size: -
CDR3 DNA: TGTGCCATCAGTCGGGCCGGAGAGGTAGAGACCCAGTACTTC
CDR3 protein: CAISRAGEVETQYF

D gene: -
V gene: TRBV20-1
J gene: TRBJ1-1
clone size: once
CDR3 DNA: TGCAGTGCTAGAGATCCAACAGTGAGATCTGAAGCTTTCTTT
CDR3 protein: CSARDPTVRSEAFF

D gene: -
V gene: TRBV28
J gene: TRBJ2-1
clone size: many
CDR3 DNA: TGTGCCAGCAGTCTCCAGGGGAGGGGGCCCTACAATGAGCAGTTCTTC
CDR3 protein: CASSLQGRGPYNEQFF

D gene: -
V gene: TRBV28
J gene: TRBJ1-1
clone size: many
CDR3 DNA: TGTGCCAGCAGTTTGGGGACAACTTACAACACTGAAGCTTTCTTT
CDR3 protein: CASSLGTTYNTEAFF

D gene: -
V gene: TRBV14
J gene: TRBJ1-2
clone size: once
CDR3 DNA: TGTGCCAGCAGCCCCCTTAACTATGGCTACACCTTC
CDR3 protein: CASSPLNYGYTF

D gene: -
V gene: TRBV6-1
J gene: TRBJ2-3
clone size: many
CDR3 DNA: TGTGCCAGCAACCTCGGGGGACAGAGCACAGATACGCAGTATTTT
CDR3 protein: CASNLGGQSTDTQYF

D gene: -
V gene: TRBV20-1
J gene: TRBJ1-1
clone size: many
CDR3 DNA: TGCAGTGCTAGAGGTACAAGGGAGAACACTGAAGCTTTCTTT
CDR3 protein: CSARGTRENTEAFF

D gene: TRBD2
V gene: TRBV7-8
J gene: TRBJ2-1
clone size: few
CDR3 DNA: TGTGCCAGCAGCTTAATACTAGCGGGAAACAATGAGCAGTTCTTC
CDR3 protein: CASSLILAGNNEQFF

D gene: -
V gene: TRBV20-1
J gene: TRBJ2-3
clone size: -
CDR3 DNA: TGCAGTGCTAGCAGGGGCGGGGGCCGACCCGGGACAGATACGCAGTATTTT
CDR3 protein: CSASRGGGRPGTDTQYF

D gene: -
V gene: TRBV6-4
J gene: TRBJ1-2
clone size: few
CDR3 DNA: TGTGCCAGCAGTGAGACAGGTCCCGTTTATGGCTACACCTTC
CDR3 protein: CASSETGPVYGYTF

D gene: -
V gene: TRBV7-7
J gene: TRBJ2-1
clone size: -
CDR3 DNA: TGTGCTAGCAGCTTATCAGGAGACAATGAGCAGTTCTTC
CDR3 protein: CASSLSGDNEQFF

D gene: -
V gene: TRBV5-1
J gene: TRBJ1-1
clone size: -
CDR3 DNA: TGCGCCAGCAGCCCATCGGGATTGAACACTGAGGCTTTCTTT
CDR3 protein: CASSPSGLNTEAFF

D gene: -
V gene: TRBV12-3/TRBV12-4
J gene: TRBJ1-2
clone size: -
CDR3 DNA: TGTGCCAGCAGTTTAGGTTATGGCTACACCTTC
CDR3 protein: CASSLGYGYTF